This note documents a single T cell receptor beta chain sequence. This sample is part of a study of CD8 T cells in Susac syndrome. Study in general: Sequencing included Susac syndrome patients, over 5 of them with active disease and fewer than 10 in remission.

The length of the CDR3 is 14 residues. Trimming pared 4 bases from V and 3 bases from J, leaving 13 bases between. Germline V gene sequence: CDR1 SGHRS, CDR2 YFSETQ. RNA amounts of about 0.5 to 1 ug underwent reverse transcription with random hexamers. Amplification of TCR beta CDR3 by immunoSEQ multiplex PCR spanned 54 Vbeta and 13 Jbeta. TCRdb re-analysed the immunoSEQ multiplex PCR reads in MiXCR, keeping a single row per CDR3 protein. The sample contains about 190,000 distinct CDR3 sequences, 90% to 95% of which appear only once. The recently defined diagnostic criteria for definite or probable disease were met by the Susac syndrome patients. Negative isolation yielded CD4+ and CD8+ T cells, and FACS enriched TEMRA cells.

The sample taken for sequencing was CD4+ T cells from PBMCs. The sequence was obtained from a human donor with Susac syndrome. This chain joins TRBV5-1 and TRBJ1-2, with D perhaps TRBD1 (5 bases). DNA for the CDR3: TGCGCCAGCAGCCCCAGCACCAGGGACTATGGCTACACCTTC. Protein product: CASSPSTRDYGYTF.